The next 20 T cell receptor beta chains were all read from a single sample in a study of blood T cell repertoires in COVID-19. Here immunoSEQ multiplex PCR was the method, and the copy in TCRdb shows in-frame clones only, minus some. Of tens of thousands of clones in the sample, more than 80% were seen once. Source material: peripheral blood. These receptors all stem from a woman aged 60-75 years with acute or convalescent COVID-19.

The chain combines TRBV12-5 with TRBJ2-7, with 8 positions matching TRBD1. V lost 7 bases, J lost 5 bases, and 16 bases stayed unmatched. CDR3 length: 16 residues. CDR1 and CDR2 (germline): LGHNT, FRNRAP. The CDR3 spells CASAREKQGVYNEQYV. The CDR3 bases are TGTGCTAGTGCCCGAGAGAAACAGGGGGTTTATAACGAGCAGTACGTC.

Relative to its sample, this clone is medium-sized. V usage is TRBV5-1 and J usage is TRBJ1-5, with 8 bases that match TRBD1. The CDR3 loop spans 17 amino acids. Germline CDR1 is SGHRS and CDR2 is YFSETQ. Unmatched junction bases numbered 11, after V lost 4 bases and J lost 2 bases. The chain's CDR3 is CASSVDGPGQGNQPQHF. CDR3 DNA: TGCGCCAGCAGCGTGGACGGTCCGGGACAGGGCAATCAGCCCCAGCATTTT.

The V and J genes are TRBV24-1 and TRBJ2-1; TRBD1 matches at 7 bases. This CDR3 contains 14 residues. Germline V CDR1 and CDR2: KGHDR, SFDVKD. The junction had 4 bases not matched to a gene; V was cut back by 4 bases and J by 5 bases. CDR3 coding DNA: TGTGCCACCAGTGAGCAAGGGACAGACAATGAGCAGTTCTTC. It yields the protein CATSEQGTDNEQFF.

The DNA of the CDR3 is TGCGCCAGCAGCCAAGCGGGGGGACAGGGGGCGAAGAACACTGAAGCTTTCTTT. Translated, it gives CASSQAGGQGAKNTEAFF. The rearrangement joins TRBV4-3 to TRBJ1-1; the match to TRBD1 covers 12 bases. The CDR3 sequence is 18 residues long. Germline V gene data show CDR1 as LGHNA and CDR2 as YSLEER. The junction had 7 bases not matched to a gene; V was cut back by 1 base and J by 1 base.

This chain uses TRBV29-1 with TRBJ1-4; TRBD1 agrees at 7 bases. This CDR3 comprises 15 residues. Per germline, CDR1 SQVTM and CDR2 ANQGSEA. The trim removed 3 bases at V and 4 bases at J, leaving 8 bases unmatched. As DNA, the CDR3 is TGCAGCGTTGAGGGTACAGGGGCCGTTAATGAAAAACTGTTTTTT. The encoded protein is CSVEGTGAVNEKLFF. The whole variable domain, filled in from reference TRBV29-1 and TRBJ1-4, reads SAVISQKPSRDICQRGTSLTIQCQVDSQVTMMFWYRQQPGQSLTLIATANQGSEATYESGFVIDKFPISRPNLTFSTLTVSNMSPEDSSIYLCSVEGTGAVNEKLFFGSGTQLSVL.

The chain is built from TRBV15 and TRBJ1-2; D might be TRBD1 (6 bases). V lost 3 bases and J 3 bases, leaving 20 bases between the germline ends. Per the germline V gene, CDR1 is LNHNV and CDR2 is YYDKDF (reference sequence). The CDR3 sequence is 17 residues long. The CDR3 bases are TGTGCCACCAGCAGGGGGGCGGGAGGGCCACGGGACTATGGCTACACCTTC. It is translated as CATSRGAGGPRDYGYTF.

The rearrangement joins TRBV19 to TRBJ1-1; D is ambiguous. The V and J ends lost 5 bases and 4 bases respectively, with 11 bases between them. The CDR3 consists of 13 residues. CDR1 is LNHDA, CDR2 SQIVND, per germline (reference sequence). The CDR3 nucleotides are TGTGCCAGTAGTTCCGGGTACGGCACTGAAGCTTTCTTT. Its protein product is CASSSGYGTEAFF.

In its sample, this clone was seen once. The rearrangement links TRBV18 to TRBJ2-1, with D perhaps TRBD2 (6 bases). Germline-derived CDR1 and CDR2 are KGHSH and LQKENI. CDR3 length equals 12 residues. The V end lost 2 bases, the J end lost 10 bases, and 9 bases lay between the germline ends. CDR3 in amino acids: CASSPGGVEQFF. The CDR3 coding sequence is TGTGCCAGCTCACCAGGAGGGGTCGAGCAGTTCTTC.

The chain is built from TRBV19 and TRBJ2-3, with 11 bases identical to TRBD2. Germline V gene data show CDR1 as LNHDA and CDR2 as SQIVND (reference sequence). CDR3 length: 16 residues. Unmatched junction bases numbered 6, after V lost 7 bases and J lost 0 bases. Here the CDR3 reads CASTRRLAGSTDTQYF. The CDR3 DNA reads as TGTGCCAGTACCCGAAGACTAGCGGGAAGCACAGATACGCAGTATTTT. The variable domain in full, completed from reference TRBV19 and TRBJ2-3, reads DGGITQSPKYLFRKEGQNVTLSCEQNLNHDAMYWYRQDPGQGLRLIYYSQIVNDFQKGDIAEGYSVSREKKESFPLTVTSAQKNPTAFYLCASTRRLAGSTDTQYFGPGTRLTVL.

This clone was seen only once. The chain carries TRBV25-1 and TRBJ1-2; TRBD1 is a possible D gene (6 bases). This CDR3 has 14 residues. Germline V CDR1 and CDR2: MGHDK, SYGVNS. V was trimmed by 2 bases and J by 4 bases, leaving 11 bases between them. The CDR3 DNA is TGTGCCAGCAGTGAACAGGGGTGGGGCTATGGCTACACCTTC. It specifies CASSEQGWGYGYTF.

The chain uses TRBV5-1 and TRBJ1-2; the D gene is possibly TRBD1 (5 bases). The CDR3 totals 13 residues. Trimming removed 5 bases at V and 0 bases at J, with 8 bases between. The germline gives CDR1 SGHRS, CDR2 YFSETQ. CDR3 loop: CASSGATNYGYTF. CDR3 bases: TGCGCCAGCAGTGGGGCTACTAACTATGGCTACACCTTC.

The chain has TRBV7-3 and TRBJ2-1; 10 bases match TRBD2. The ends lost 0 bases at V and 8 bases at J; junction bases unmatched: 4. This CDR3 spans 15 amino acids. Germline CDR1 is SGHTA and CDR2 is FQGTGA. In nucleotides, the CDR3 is TGTGCCAGCAGCTTAACGAGCGGGGGGGCCGATGAGCAGTTCTTC. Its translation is CASSLTSGGADEQFF.

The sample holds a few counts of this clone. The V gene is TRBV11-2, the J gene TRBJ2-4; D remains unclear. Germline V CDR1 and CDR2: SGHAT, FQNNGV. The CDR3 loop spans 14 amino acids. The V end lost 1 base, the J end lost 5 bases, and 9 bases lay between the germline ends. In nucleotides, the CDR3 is TGTGCCAGCAGCTTAGGGGCTAAGCAAAACATTCAGTACTTC. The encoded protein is CASSLGAKQNIQYF.

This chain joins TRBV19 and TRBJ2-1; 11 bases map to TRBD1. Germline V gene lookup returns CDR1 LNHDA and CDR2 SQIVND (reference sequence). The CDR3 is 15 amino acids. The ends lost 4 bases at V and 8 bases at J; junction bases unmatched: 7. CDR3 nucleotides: TGTGCCAGTAGTAAAAAGGACAGGGGGCTTGATGAGCAGTTCTTC. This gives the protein CASSKKDRGLDEQFF.

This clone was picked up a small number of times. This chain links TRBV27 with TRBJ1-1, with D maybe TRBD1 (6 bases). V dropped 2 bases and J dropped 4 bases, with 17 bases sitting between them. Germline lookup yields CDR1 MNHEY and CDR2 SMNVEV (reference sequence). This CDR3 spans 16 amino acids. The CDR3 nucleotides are TGTGCCAGCAGTTTAGTCGGGGGGCGATTAGCCACTGAAGCTTTCTTT. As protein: CASSLVGGRLATEAFF.

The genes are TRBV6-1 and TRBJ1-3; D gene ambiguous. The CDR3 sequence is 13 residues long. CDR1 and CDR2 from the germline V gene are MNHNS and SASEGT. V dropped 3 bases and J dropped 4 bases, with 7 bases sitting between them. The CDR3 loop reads CASSESGGNTIYF. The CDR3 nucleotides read TGTGCCAGCAGTGAGTCGGGGGGAAACACCATATATTTT.

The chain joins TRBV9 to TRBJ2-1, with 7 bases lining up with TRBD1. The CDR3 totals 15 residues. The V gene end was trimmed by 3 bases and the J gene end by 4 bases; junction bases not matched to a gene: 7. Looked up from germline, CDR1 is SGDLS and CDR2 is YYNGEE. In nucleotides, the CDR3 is TGTGCCAGCAGCGGATGGGACAGCACTTACAATGAGCAGTTCTTC. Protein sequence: CASSGWDSTYNEQFF.

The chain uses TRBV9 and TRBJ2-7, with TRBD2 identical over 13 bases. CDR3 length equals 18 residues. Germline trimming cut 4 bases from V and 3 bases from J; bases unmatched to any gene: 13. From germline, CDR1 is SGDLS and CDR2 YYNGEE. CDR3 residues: CASSIRTSGGRNDYEQYV. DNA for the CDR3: TGTGCCAGCAGCATCCGGACTAGCGGGGGTCGGAATGACTACGAGCAGTACGTC.

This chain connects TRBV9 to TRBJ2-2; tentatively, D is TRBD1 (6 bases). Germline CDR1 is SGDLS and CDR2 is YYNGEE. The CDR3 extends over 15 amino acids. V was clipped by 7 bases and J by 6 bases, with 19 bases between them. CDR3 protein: CASGPPIQGPGELFF. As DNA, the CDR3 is TGTGCCAGCGGCCCACCTATACAGGGCCCCGGGGAGCTGTTTTTT.

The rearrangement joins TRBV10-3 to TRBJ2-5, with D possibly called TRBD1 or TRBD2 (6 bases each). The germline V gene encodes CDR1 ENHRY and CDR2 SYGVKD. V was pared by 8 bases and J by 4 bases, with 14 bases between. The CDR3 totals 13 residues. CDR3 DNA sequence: TGTGCCATCGGTGGGGGGCCCCGAGAGACCCAGTACTTC. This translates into CAIGGGPRETQYF.